This T cell receptor (beta chain) appears in the sequencing data of a study of shared clonotypes between healthy human individuals. Broader study findings: Generally, estimated richness proved larger in naive subsets than it did in memory subsets.

Germline values: CDR1 MNHEY, CDR2 SMNVEV (reference sequence). This CDR3 has 15 residues. The junction had 6 bases not matched to a gene; V was cut back by 3 bases and J by 6 bases. Notes on this clone: Its antigen remains unidentified.

Samples underwent the assay at deep level. Approximately 220 ng DNA, tens of thousands of T cell genomes, went into each sorted-subset replicate PCR. Produced via immunoSEQ multiplex PCR; TCRdb's table is partial and in-frame only. Of over 2 million clones listed, less than 95% are singletons. Positively selected for CCR7, the CD45RO-negative cells used as naive CD8 cells excluded terminally differentiated effector memory CD45RA+ cells. V usage is TRBV27 and J usage is TRBJ2-3, with 10 bases that match TRBD2. This clonotype originated in a young man in good health. Source material: naive CD8+ T cells sorted from blood. The chain's CDR3 is CASSLVAGGVDTQYF. In DNA form, the CDR3 reads TGTGCCAGCAGTTTGGTAGCGGGGGGCGTGGATACGCAGTATTTT.